This passage covers 18 T cell receptor beta chains from one sample sequenced in a study of cytotoxic CD8 clonotypes in ibrutinib-treated CLL. Sequencing was performed with immunoSEQ multiplex PCR; in TCRdb, only in-frame clones are kept and a portion is missing. The sample consists of 30,000 to 40,000 clones, about 70% of them appearing once. The sequencing used PBMCs, collected before ibrutinib treatment. Receptors originate from a human donor with chronic lymphocytic leukemia.

This clone was seen more than once but under ten times. This chain joins TRBV6-5 and TRBJ2-7, with TRBD1 matching over 9 bases. The CDR3 totals 15 residues. The germline CDR1 and CDR2 sequences are MNHEY and SVGAGI. J was trimmed by 0 bases and V by 9 bases; bases with no gene match: 9. The CDR3 loop reads CASKQGAMGSYEQYF. The CDR3 region has the DNA TGTGCCAGTAAACAGGGGGCGATGGGCTCCTACGAGCAGTACTTC.

V usage is TRBV5-1 and J usage is TRBJ2-1; D tentatively fits TRBD1 or TRBD2 (5 bases each). This CDR3 comprises 15 residues. The V and J ends lost 0 bases and 10 bases respectively, with 17 bases between them. Germline V gene sequence: CDR1 SGHRS, CDR2 YFSETQ. The CDR3 region has the DNA TGCGCCAGCAGCTTGGCGGGACGGACGCAAGAAGAGCAGTTCTTC. Encoded protein: CASSLAGRTQEEQFF.

The V and J genes are TRBV12-2 and TRBJ1-3. TRBV12-2 is listed as a pseudogene. There are 15 residues in the CDR3. CDR3: CASRFGRSSGNTIYF. The CDR3 nucleotides are TGTGCAAGTCGCTTCGGACGGTCCTCTGGAAACACCATATATTTT.

V usage is TRBV5-1 and J usage is TRBJ2-3, with D tentatively TRBD1 or TRBD2 (5 bases each). Trimming left V 0 bases short and J 1 base short, with 9 bases between. Germline CDR1 SGHRS, CDR2 YFSETQ. This CDR3 region has 15 residues. CDR3 protein: CASSLGGVGTDTQYF. The CDR3 nucleotides read TGCGCCAGCAGCTTGGGAGGGGTTGGCACAGATACGCAGTATTTT.

The chain recombines TRBV6-5 with TRBJ2-7, with 9 bases identical to TRBD2. The CDR3 length is 14 residues. Germline V lookup: CDR1 MNHEY, CDR2 SVGAGI. Unmatched junction bases numbered 7, after V lost 6 bases and J lost 4 bases. CDR3 nucleotides: TGTGCCAGCAGCGCTTTTAGCGGGAGATACGAGCAGTACTTC. It translates to CASSAFSGRYEQYF.

The V gene is TRBV4-3, the J gene TRBJ2-1, with D possibly being TRBD1 or TRBD2 (5 bases each). The CDR3 runs to 16 residues. CDR1 and CDR2 (germline): LGHNA, YSLEER. Trimming shortened V by 5 bases and J by 8 bases, and 22 bases separated the two germline ends. The CDR3 bases are TGCGCCAGCAGCACCCTAAGGGGAGTGTGGTTCCATGAGCAGTTCTTC. This codes for CASSTLRGVWFHEQFF.

This sequence joins TRBV27 and TRBJ1-1; tentative D call: TRBD1 (5 bases). This CDR3 has 14 residues. The ends were cut back, 2 bases at V and 4 bases at J, with 11 bases in the middle. Germline CDR1 reads MNHEY; CDR2 reads SMNVEV (reference sequence). The CDR3, as DNA: TGTGCCAGCAGTTTAGAGGGGTTGGGCACTGAAGCTTTCTTT. This gives the protein CASSLEGLGTEAFF.

The rearrangement uses TRBV10-2 and TRBJ2-7; 8 nucleotides match TRBD2. This CDR3 has 15 residues. The V and J ends lost 2 bases and 3 bases, in that order; junction bases with no gene match: 6. Germline CDR1 reads WSHSY; CDR2 reads SAAADI. For the CDR3, the DNA is TGCGCCAGCAGTGAGATTATGAGCGGGAGCTACGAGCAGTACTTC. This sequence encodes CASSEIMSGSYEQYF.

The chain recombines TRBV5-5 with TRBJ2-1; D possibly corresponds to TRBD1 (6 bases). Germline values: CDR1 SGHKS, CDR2 YYEKEE (reference sequence). V dropped 4 bases and J dropped 3 bases, with 8 bases sitting between them. The CDR3 is made up of 13 amino acids. CDR3 amino acids: CASSQTGYNEQFF. CDR3 DNA: TGTGCCAGCAGCCAGACAGGCTACAATGAGCAGTTCTTC.

The chain has TRBV28 and TRBJ2-5, with a possible D match to TRBD1 (6 bases). Between the trimmed V and J ends, which lost 5 bases and 4 bases, there was a span of 11 bases. Germline V gene sequence: CDR1 MDHEN, CDR2 SYDVKM. This CDR3 is 13 amino acids long. CDR3 in amino acids: CASSPQGAETQYF. The CDR3 region has the DNA TGTGCCAGCAGTCCACAGGGAGCAGAGACCCAGTACTTC.

This sequence joins TRBV30 and TRBJ1-2; D call uncertain. V gave up 0 bases and J gave up 5 bases, with 7 bases separating them. Germline assignment: CDR1 GTSNPN and CDR2 SVGIG (reference sequence). This CDR3 comprises 12 residues. The CDR3 nucleotides read TGTGCCTGGAGTGTACTCGATTATGGCTACACCTTC. Translation: CAWSVLDYGYTF.

The V gene is TRBV30, the J gene TRBJ1-2, with TRBD1 matching 7 bases. Per the germline V gene, CDR1 is GTSNPN and CDR2 is SVGIG (reference sequence). J was trimmed by 4 bases and V by 5 bases; bases with no gene match: 4. The CDR3 is made up of 12 amino acids. The CDR3, as DNA: TGTGCCTGGCAGGGGGGTAGCTATGGCTACACCTTC. It codes for CAWQGGSYGYTF.

This rearrangement joins TRBV7-2 to TRBJ2-5, with 8 bases matching TRBD1. Trimming removed 0 bases from V and 2 bases from J; junction bases left unmatched: 8. There are 17 residues in the CDR3. Germline CDR1 and CDR2: SGHTA and FQGNSA. CDR3 in DNA: TGTGCCAGCAGCTTAGCTCAACCTGGGACAGGACAAGAGACCCAGTACTTC. Its translation: CASSLAQPGTGQETQYF.

CDR3 sequence reads: CASSLRSRETQYF. CDR3 DNA: TGTGCCAGCAGCTTACGGTCACGGGAGACCCAGTACTTC. V gene TRBV11-3 combines with J gene TRBJ2-5; D uncertain. This CDR3 is built from 13 residues. Trimming pared 2 bases from V and 5 bases from J, leaving 9 bases between. Per the germline V gene, CDR1 is SGHNT and CDR2 is YENEEA. Variable domain in full (rest from reference TRBV11-3 and TRBJ2-5): EAGVVQSPRYKIIEKKQPVAFWCNPISGHNTLYWYLQNLGQGPELLIRYENEEAVDDSQLPKDRFSAERLKGVDSTLKIQPAELGDSAVYLCASSLRSRETQYFGPGTRLLVL.

The V call is TRBV28, the J call TRBJ2-5; the match to TRBD2 covers 10 bases. J gave up 1 base and V 5 bases, and 13 bases lay outside the gene matches. The CDR3 extends over 18 amino acids. The germline gives CDR1 MDHEN, CDR2 SYDVKM. CDR3 loop: CASSPLFSAGGRQETQYF. In DNA form, the CDR3 reads TGTGCCAGCAGTCCGCTCTTCTCAGCGGGGGGGCGCCAAGAGACCCAGTACTTC.

The chain links TRBV6-5 to TRBJ2-5; either TRBD1 or TRBD2 may supply D (5 bases each). The V gene lost 6 bases and the J gene lost 5 bases, with 10 bases spanning the gap. Germline V gene sequence: CDR1 MNHEY, CDR2 SVGAGI. The CDR3 runs 12 residues. The CDR3 sequence: CASRGVYETQYF. The CDR3 nucleotides are TGTGCCAGCAGGGGGGTGTATGAGACCCAGTACTTC.

The rearrangement uses TRBV7-2 and TRBJ2-3, with D tentatively TRBD2 (6 bases). Germline V lookup: CDR1 SGHTA, CDR2 FQGNSA. Trimming stripped 8 bases from V and 1 base from J, with 10 bases between. CDR3 size: 13 residues. In nucleotides, the CDR3 is TGTGCCAGCGGGAGGAGCGGCACAGATACGCAGTATTTT. This codes for CASGRSGTDTQYF. Looking up the rest from reference TRBV7-2 and TRBJ2-3 gives the full variable domain: GAGVSQSPSNKVTEKGKDVELRCDPISGHTALYWYRQSLGQGLEFLIYFQGNSAPDKSGLPSDRFSAERTGGSVSTLTIQRTQQEDSAVYLCASGRSGTDTQYFGPGTRLTVL.

This chain uses TRBV19 with TRBJ2-7; D is possibly TRBD1 (6 bases). The CDR3 consists of 12 residues. Germline-derived CDR1 and CDR2 are LNHDA and SQIVND (reference sequence). Trimming cost V 0 bases and J 7 bases, with 7 bases left between them. The CDR3 DNA reads as TGTGCCAGTAGTATAGACAGGGGAGAGCAGTACTTC. Its protein is CASSIDRGEQYF. Complete variable domain (other parts from reference TRBV19 and TRBJ2-7): DGGITQSPKYLFRKEGQNVTLSCEQNLNHDAMYWYRQDPGQGLRLIYYSQIVNDFQKGDIAEGYSVSREKKESFPLTVTSAQKNPTAFYLCASSIDRGEQYFGPGTRLTVT.